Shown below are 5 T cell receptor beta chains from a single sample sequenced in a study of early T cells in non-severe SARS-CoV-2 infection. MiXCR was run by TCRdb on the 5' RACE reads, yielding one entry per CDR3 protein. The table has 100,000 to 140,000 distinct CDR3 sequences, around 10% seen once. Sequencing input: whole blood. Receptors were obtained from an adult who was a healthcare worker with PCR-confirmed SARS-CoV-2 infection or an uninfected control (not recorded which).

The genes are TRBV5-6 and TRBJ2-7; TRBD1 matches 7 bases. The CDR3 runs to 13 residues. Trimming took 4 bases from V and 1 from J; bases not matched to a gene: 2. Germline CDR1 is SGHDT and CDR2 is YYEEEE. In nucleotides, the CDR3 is TGTGCCAGCAGCATGGGACAGTCCTACGAGCAGTACTTC. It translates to CASSMGQSYEQYF.

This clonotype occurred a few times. As DNA, the CDR3 is TGTGCCAGCAGCTTAGGTTCGAGCGGGAGGCCTCGCACAGATACGCAGTATTTT. It encodes CASSLGSSGRPRTDTQYF. J is TRBJ2-3 and V is TRBV7-9; 9 bases fit TRBD2. The CDR3 runs 18 residues. Losses at the gene ends were 1 base for V and 1 base for J; bases not matched to a gene: 9. Germline CDR1 and CDR2: SEHNR and FQNEAQ (reference sequence).

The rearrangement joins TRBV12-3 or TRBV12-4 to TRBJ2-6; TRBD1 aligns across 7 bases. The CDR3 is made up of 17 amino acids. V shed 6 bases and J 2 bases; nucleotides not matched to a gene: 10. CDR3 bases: TGTGCCAGCAGACCCCGGGACAGCCTTACTGGGGCCAACGTCCTGACTTTC. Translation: CASRPRDSLTGANVLTF.

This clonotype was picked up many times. The CDR3 loop is CSVGRQWVGGNEQFF. The CDR3 bases are TGCAGCGTTGGTCGTCAGTGGGTCGGGGGCAATGAGCAGTTCTTC. The V gene is TRBV29-1, the J gene TRBJ2-1, with D possibly being TRBD2 (6 bases). Between the trimmed V and J ends, which lost 4 bases and 6 bases, there was a span of 19 bases. Germline CDR1 is SQVTM and CDR2 is ANQGSEA. The length of the CDR3 is 15 residues.

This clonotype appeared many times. CDR3 protein: CASSGDRGNTEAFF. The DNA of the CDR3 is TGTGCCAGCAGTGGGGACAGGGGGAACACTGAAGCTTTCTTT. The chain has TRBV2 and TRBJ1-1; 10 nucleotides match TRBD1. Germline values: CDR1 SNHLY, CDR2 FYNNEI. Trimming took 4 bases from V and 1 from J; bases not matched to a gene: 0. This CDR3 is 14 amino acids long.